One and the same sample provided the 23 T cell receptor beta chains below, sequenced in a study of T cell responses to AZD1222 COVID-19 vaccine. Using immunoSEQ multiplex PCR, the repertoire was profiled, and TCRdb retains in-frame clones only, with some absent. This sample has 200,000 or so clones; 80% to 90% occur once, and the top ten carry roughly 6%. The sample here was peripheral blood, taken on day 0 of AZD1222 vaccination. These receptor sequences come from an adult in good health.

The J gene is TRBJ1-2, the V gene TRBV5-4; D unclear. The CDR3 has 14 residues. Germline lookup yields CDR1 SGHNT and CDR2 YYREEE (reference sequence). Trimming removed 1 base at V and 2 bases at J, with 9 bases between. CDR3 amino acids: CASSLPDGNYGYTF. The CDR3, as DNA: TGTGCCAGCAGCTTGCCGGACGGGAACTATGGCTACACCTTC. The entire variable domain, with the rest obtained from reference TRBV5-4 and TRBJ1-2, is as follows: ETGVTQSPTHLIKTRGQQVTLRCSSQSGHNTVSWYQQALGQGPQFIFQYYREEENGRGNFPPRFSGLQFPNYSSELNVNALELDDSALYLCASSLPDGNYGYTFGSGTRLTVV.

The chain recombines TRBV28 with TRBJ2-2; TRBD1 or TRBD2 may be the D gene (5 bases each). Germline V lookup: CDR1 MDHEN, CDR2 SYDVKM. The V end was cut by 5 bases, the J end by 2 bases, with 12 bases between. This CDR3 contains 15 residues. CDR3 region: CASSPGTVNTGELFF. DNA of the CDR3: TGTGCCAGCAGTCCCGGGACCGTTAACACCGGGGAGCTGTTTTTT.

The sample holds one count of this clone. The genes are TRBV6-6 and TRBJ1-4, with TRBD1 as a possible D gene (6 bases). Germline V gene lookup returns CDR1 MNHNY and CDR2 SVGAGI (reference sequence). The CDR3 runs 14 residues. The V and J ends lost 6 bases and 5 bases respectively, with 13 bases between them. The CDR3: CASSHTGPNEKLFF. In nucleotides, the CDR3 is TGTGCCAGCAGCCATACAGGGCCGAATGAAAAACTGTTTTTT.

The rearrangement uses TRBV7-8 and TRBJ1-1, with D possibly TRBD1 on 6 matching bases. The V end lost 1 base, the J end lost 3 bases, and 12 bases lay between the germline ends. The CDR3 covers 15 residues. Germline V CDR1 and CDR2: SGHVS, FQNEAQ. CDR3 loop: CASSLGPGDYTEAFF. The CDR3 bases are TGTGCCAGCAGCTTAGGTCCAGGGGACTACACTGAAGCTTTCTTT.

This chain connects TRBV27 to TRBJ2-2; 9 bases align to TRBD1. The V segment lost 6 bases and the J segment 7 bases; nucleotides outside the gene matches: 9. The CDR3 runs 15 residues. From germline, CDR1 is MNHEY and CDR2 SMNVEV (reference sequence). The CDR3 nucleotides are TGTGCCAGCAGGCGGACAGGGGATGGGAGCGGGGAGCTGTTTTTT. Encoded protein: CASRRTGDGSGELFF.

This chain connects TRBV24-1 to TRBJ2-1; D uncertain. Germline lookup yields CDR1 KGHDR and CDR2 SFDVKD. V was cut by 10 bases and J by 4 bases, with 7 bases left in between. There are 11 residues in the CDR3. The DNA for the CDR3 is TGTGCCACGGGGATTTACAATGAGCAGTTCTTC. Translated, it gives CATGIYNEQFF.

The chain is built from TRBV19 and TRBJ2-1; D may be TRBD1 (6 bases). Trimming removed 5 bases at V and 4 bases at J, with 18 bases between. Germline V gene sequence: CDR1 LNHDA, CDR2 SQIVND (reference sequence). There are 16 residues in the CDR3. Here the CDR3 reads CASSEPRQVLYNEQFF. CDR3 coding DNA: TGTGCCAGTAGTGAACCTAGACAGGTATTATACAATGAGCAGTTCTTC.

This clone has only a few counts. CDR3 DNA: TGTGCCAGCAGCTGGGACAGGGGGCTTGGCTACACCTTC. This translates into CASSWDRGLGYTF. The genes are TRBV12-3 or TRBV12-4 and TRBJ1-2; TRBD1 matches 12 bases. The CDR3 has 13 residues. Trimming at V came to 6 bases and at J to 7 bases, leaving 3 bases not matched to a gene.

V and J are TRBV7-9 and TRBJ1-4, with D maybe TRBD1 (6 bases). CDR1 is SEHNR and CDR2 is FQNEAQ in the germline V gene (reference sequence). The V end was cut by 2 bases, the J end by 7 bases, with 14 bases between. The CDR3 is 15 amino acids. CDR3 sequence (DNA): TGTGCCAGCAGCTTATACGGGGGCTCGGTTGAAAAACTGTTTTTT. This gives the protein CASSLYGGSVEKLFF.

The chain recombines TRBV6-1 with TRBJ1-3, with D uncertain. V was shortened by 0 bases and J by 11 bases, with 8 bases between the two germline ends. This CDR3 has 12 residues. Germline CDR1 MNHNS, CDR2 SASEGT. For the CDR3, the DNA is TGTGCCAGCAGTGAAGCCTACAAGTCCATATATTTT. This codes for CASSEAYKSIYF.

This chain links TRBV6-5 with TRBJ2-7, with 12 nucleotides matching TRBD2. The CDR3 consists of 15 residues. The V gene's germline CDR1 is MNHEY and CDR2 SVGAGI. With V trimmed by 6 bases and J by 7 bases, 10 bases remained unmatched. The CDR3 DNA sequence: TGTGCCAGCAGCCCCCGACTAGCGGGAGAGGGAGAGCAGTACTTC. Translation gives CASSPRLAGEGEQYF.

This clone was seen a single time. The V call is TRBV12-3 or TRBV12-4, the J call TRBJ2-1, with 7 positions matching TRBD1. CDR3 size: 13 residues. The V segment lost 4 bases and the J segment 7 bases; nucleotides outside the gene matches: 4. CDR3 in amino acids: CASSYGTENEQFF. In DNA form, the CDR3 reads TGTGCCAGCAGTTACGGGACAGAGAATGAGCAGTTCTTC.

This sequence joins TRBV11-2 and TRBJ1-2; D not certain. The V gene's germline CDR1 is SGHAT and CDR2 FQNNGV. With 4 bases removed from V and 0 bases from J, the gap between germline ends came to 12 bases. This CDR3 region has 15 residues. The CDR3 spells CASSSLERPNYGYTF. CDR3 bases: TGTGCCAGCAGCTCACTTGAAAGACCTAACTATGGCTACACCTTC.

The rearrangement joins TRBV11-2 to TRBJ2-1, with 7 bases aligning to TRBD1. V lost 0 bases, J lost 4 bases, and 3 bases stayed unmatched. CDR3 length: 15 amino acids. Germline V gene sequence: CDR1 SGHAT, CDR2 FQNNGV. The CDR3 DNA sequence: TGTGCCAGCAGCTTAGATACAGGGGTTTACAATGAGCAGTTCTTC. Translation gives CASSLDTGVYNEQFF.

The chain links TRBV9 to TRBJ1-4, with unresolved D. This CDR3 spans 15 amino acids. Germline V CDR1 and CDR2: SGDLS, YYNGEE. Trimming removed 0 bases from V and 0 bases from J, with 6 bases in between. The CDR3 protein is CASSVGPATNEKLFF. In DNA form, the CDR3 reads TGTGCCAGCAGCGTAGGGCCAGCAACTAATGAAAAACTGTTTTTT.

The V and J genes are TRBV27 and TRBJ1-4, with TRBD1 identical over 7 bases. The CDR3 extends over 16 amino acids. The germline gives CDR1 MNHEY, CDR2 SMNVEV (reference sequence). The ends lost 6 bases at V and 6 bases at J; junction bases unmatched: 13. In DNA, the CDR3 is TGTGCCAGCAGGGGATGGGGACAGAACGAGGATGAAAAACTGTTTTTT. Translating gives CASRGWGQNEDEKLFF.

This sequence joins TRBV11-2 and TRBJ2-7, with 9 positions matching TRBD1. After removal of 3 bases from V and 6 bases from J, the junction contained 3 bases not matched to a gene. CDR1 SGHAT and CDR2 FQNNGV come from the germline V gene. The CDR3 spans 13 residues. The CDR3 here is CASSFGQGPEQYF. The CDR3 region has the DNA TGTGCCAGCAGCTTTGGACAGGGGCCCGAGCAGTACTTC.

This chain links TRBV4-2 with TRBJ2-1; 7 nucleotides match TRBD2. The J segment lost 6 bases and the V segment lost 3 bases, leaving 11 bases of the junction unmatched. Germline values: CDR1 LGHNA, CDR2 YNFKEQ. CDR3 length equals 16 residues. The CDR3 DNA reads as TGTGCCAGCAGCCACAAATGGAGCGGGGCCCTCAATGAGCAGTTCTTC. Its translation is CASSHKWSGALNEQFF.

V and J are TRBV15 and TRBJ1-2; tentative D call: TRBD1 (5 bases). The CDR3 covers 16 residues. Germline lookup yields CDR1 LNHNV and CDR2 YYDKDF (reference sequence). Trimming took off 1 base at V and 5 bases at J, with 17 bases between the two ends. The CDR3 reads CATSRGTHRGAYGYTF. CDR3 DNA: TGTGCCACCAGCAGAGGTACCCATAGAGGGGCTTATGGCTACACCTTC.

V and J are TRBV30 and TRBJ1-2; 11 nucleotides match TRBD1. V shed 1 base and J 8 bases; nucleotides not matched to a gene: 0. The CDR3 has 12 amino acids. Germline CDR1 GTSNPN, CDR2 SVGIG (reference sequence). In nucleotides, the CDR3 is TGTGCCTGGAGTGGGACAGGGGGCGGCTACACCTTC. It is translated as CAWSGTGGGYTF.

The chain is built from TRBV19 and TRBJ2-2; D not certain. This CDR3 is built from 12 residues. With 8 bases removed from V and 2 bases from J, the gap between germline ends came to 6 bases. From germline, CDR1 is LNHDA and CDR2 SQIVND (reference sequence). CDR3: CASLVNTGELFF. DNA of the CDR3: TGTGCCAGTCTGGTCAACACCGGGGAGCTGTTTTTT.

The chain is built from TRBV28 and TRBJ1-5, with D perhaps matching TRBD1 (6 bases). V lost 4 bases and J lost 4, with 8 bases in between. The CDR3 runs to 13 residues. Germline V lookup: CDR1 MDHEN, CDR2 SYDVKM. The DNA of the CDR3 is TGTGCCAGCAGTTCTACAGGGAATCAGCCCCAGCATTTT. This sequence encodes CASSSTGNQPQHF.

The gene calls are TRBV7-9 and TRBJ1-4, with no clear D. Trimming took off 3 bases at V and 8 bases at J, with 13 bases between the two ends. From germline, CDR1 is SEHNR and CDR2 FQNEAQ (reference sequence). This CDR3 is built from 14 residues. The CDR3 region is CASSFGRVGEKLFF. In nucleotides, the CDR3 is TGTGCCAGCAGCTTCGGTCGGGTCGGAGAAAAACTGTTTTTT.